This T cell receptor (beta chain) came from a study of glioma-infiltrating T cells. The overall study: Target coverage was about 4- to 11-fold for about a million blood T cells.

CDR3 length: 17 amino acids. Trimming took 4 bases from V and 3 from J, leaving 21 bases between them. Using RNA template, CDR3s of TCR alpha and beta were amplified with iRepertoire arm-PCR. Input was 100-400 ng of tissue mRNA or PBMC total RNA. TCRdb reprocessed the multiplex PCR reads with MiXCR, giving one entry per CDR3 protein. Among about 380,000 distinct CDR3 sequences, roughly two fifths were seen once, and the ten largest hold 12%. As to this clonotype: The antigen is undetermined. A much larger clone is a single base away; this may be a read error.

Study observations and caveats: Non-neoplastic patients had below-expected tissue-blood divergence, while all gliomas exceeded expectation. Only very few CDR3 sequences appeared in both tissue and blood.

The sample taken for sequencing was glioma tissue, nonneoplastic brain tissue, or PBMCs (not recorded which). This sequence joins TRBV12-3 or TRBV12-4 and TRBJ1-1; tentative D call: TRBD1 (6 bases). This receptor was obtained from a human donor with low-grade glioma or glioblastoma, undergoing nonglioma brain surgery, or in good health (not recorded which). In nucleotides, the CDR3 is TGTGCCAGCAGTTCCCGGGGGCAGGGACGAGGATACACTGAAGCTTTCTTT. Protein sequence: CASSSRGQGRGYTEAFF.